Given below is one T cell receptor beta chain in context. Its antigen is not identified. The sample is drawn from a study of response to subunit inactivated influenza vaccine. The ends were cut back, 1 base at V and 6 bases at J, with 5 bases in the middle. Germline values: CDR1 SGHTA, CDR2 FQGNSA. The CDR3 spans 12 residues. Broader study findings: Authors suggested that a seasonal influenza vaccination recruits few new T cells each time.

TCRdb ran MiXCR on the RT-PCR reads and lists one entry per CDR3 protein. The sample yields hundreds of thousands of distinct CDR3 sequences, 15% to 18% seen once. The V and J genes are TRBV7-2 and TRBJ2-3, with no clear D. The input for sequencing was PBMCs from blood, taken 11 to 12 days after vaccination. The receptor was isolated from a man aged 45-60 years who received an inactivated influenza vaccine. The CDR3 region is CASSLVWDTQYF. Written as DNA, the CDR3 is TGTGCCAGCAGCTTAGTGTGGGATACGCAGTATTTT.